What follows are 11 T cell receptor beta chains derived from one specimen sequenced in a study of shared clonotypes between healthy human individuals. Clones were sequenced by immunoSEQ multiplex PCR, and TCRdb holds only the in-frame ones, with some missing. Here the sample spans approximately 640,000 clones, about 78% being singletons. The source material was memory CD4+ T cells sorted from blood. The subset is: CD45RA-negative fraction. The receptor source for this set is a woman in her 30s in good health.

This sequence joins TRBV1 and TRBJ2-1; the table names TRBD2, a call not compared with the DNA. TRBV1 corresponds to a pseudogene. There are 16 residues in the CDR3. The CDR3 nucleotides read TGCACCAGCAGCTCAAAGATATTAGCGGGAGGAAATGAGCAGTTCTTC. Protein product: CTSSSKILAGGNEQFF.

The chain uses TRBV18 and TRBJ2-5, with D perhaps TRBD1 (6 bases). V was clipped by 3 bases and J by 0 bases, with 14 bases between them. Germline loops: CDR1 KGHSH, CDR2 LQKENI. The CDR3 length is 16 residues. The CDR3 DNA follows: TGTGCCAGCTCACCCGTGAGACAGGCTAACCAAGAGACCCAGTACTTC. Translated: CASSPVRQANQETQYF.

The chain links TRBV6-1 to TRBJ1-1, with D uncertain. The CDR3 runs 11 residues. CDR1 and CDR2 (germline): MNHNS, SASEGT. The germline V and J ends were trimmed by 6 bases and 9 bases, with 11 bases remaining between them. The DNA of the CDR3 is TGTGCCAGCAGAAATGAGGCTCAAGCTTTCTTT. Protein: CASRNEAQAFF.

V usage is TRBV5-1 and J usage is TRBJ2-1; D might be TRBD1 or TRBD2, each matching 5 bases. Germline V gene sequence: CDR1 SGHRS, CDR2 YFSETQ. The V end lost 7 bases, the J end lost 4 bases, and 15 bases lay between the germline ends. This CDR3 contains 14 residues. The CDR3 here is CASDDGTGYNEQFF. The CDR3 coding sequence is TGCGCCAGCGATGACGGGACCGGGTACAATGAGCAGTTCTTC. Supplemented by reference TRBV5-1 and TRBJ2-1, the full variable domain reads KAGVTQTPRYLIKTRGQQVTLSCSPISGHRSVSWYQQTPGQGLQFLFEYFSETQRNKGNFPGRFSGRQFSNSRSEMNVSTLELGDSALYLCASDDGTGYNEQFFGPGTRLTVL.

The gene calls are TRBV5-1 and TRBJ1-4, with D hard to call. CDR1 is SGHRS and CDR2 is YFSETQ in the germline V gene. Trimming pared 0 bases from V and 4 bases from J, leaving 10 bases between. The CDR3 has 15 residues. The CDR3 protein is CASSLAGRYNEKLFF. CDR3 nucleotide sequence: TGCGCCAGCAGCTTGGCGGGCAGATATAATGAAAAACTGTTTTTT.

The chain employs TRBV7-6 and TRBJ2-5; 10 bases align to TRBD2. This CDR3 spans 17 amino acids. CDR1 and CDR2 from the germline V gene are SGHVS and FNYEAQ. Trimming cost V 5 bases and J 3 bases; bases outside gene matches: 12. The CDR3 region is CASSHDTRAGGEETQYF. The CDR3 DNA sequence: TGTGCCAGCAGCCATGACACTAGAGCGGGAGGGGAAGAGACCCAGTACTTC.

The chain has TRBV5-1 and TRBJ2-6; D unclear. The CDR3 totals 13 residues. V was trimmed by 2 bases and J by 2 bases, leaving 2 bases between them. Germline V gene data show CDR1 as SGHRS and CDR2 as YFSETQ. CDR3 sequence (DNA): TGCGCCAGCAGCTTCACTGGGGCCAACGTCCTGACTTTC. It encodes CASSFTGANVLTF. Looking up the rest from reference TRBV5-1 and TRBJ2-6 gives the full variable domain: KAGVTQTPRYLIKTRGQQVTLSCSPISGHRSVSWYQQTPGQGLQFLFEYFSETQRNKGNFPGRFSGRQFSNSRSEMNVSTLELGDSALYLCASSFTGANVLTFGAGSRLTVL.

This clone showed up just a few times. The chain uses TRBV29-1 and TRBJ2-2; 8 nucleotides align to TRBD2. J gave up 3 bases and V 6 bases, and 6 bases lay outside the gene matches. The CDR3 runs to 14 residues. Germline loops: CDR1 SQVTM, CDR2 ANQGSEA. Here the CDR3 DNA reads TGCAGCGTCACTAGCGGCACTTACACCGGGGAGCTGTTTTTT. Translating gives CSVTSGTYTGELFF.

The chain employs TRBV6-5 and TRBJ2-7, with TRBD2 matching 8 bases. J lost 5 bases, V lost 6 bases, and 12 bases had no gene match. The CDR3 is 15 residues long. In germline, CDR1 is MNHEY, CDR2 SVGAGI. The DNA of the CDR3 is TGTGCCAGCAGCCCCCCCCTAGCGGGCTTCAACGAGCAGTACTTC. Its protein is CASSPPLAGFNEQYF.

Here the CDR3 reads CASSLYGASGSYEQYF. CDR3 DNA: TGTGCCAGCAGTTTATATGGGGCTAGCGGTTCCTACGAGCAGTACTTC. The chain is built from TRBV28 and TRBJ2-7; TRBD2 aligns across 7 bases. The germline CDR1 and CDR2 sequences are MDHEN and SYDVKM. V trimming: 1 base; J trimming: 1 base; junction bases outside the gene matches: 7. The CDR3 has 16 amino acids.

This chain connects TRBV6-5 to TRBJ2-1; D may correspond to TRBD1 or TRBD2 (5 bases each). V lost 6 bases and J 10 bases, leaving 10 bases between the germline ends. Looked up from germline, CDR1 is MNHEY and CDR2 is SVGAGI. The CDR3 sequence is 11 residues long. CDR3 amino acids: CASRGVGEQFF. The DNA for the CDR3 is TGTGCCAGCAGGGGGGTAGGGGAGCAGTTCTTC.